These 30 T cell receptor beta chains share one sample of origin, sequenced in a study of T-cell reconstitution after alpha-beta-depleted transplantation in children. Molecular barcoding with unique molecular identifiers was used for the TCRbeta library. TCRdb ran MiXCR on the PCR reads and lists one entry per CDR3 protein. This table holds around 670,000 distinct CDR3 sequences, around 14% found once. The sequenced sample was PBMCs, obtained before TCRalphabeta/CD19-depleted stem cell transplant. All receptors come from a girl aged 2 to 9 with congenital amegakaryocytic thrombocytopenia, due to receive a stem cell transplant.

The chain is built from TRBV20-1 and TRBJ2-1; D perhaps matches TRBD2 (6 bases). The CDR3 runs 16 residues. The germline V and J ends were trimmed by 1 base and 6 bases, with 19 bases remaining between them. Germline values: CDR1 DFQATT, CDR2 SNEGSKA (reference sequence). CDR3 residues: CSARGGFRDSLNEQFF. The CDR3 bases are TGCAGTGCTAGAGGGGGTTTCCGGGACTCCCTCAATGAGCAGTTCTTC.

The V gene is TRBV6-1, the J gene TRBJ2-4; tentative D call: TRBD1 (5 bases). Trimming cost V 6 bases and J 0 bases, with 21 bases left between them. Germline assignment: CDR1 MNHNS and CDR2 SASEGT. The CDR3 runs 18 residues. Here the CDR3 DNA reads TGTGCCAGCAGCCCGACCAATCCCAGGGTGCTAGCCAAAAACATTCAGTACTTC. Its translation is CASSPTNPRVLAKNIQYF.

This clonotype came up a few times. The chain couples TRBV6-1 to TRBJ2-7, with 9 bases identical to TRBD1. Germline CDR1 and CDR2: MNHNS and SASEGT. There are 15 residues in the CDR3. Trimming removed 5 bases from V and 5 bases from J; junction bases left unmatched: 10. CDR3 nucleotides: TGTGCCAGCAGTCCTAATTGGGACAGGGCCCACGAGCAGTACTTC. Its translation: CASSPNWDRAHEQYF.

The J gene is TRBJ2-7, the V gene TRBV20-1; possibly TRBD1 for D (6 bases). This CDR3 comprises 12 residues. The V and J ends lost 6 bases and 4 bases respectively, with 13 bases between them. Germline V gene lookup returns CDR1 DFQATT and CDR2 SNEGSKA (reference sequence). Here the CDR3 DNA reads TGCAGTGCCATGGACAGAAAATACGAGCAGTACTTC. This codes for CSAMDRKYEQYF.

This clonotype was observed at least ten times. V is TRBV5-5 and J is TRBJ2-1; TRBD1 matches at 7 bases. Germline V gene data show CDR1 as SGHKS and CDR2 as YYEKEE (reference sequence). The length of the CDR3 is 15 residues. The J segment lost 6 bases and the V segment lost 4 bases, leaving 10 bases of the junction unmatched. Written as DNA, the CDR3 is TGTGCCAGCAGCCCGGAGAGGACAGGAATCAATGAGCAGTTCTTC. This gives the protein CASSPERTGINEQFF.

This clonotype occurred many times. The J gene is TRBJ2-7, the V gene TRBV20-1; D not certain. Trimming removed 0 bases from V and 3 bases from J, with 12 bases in between. From germline, CDR1 is DFQATT and CDR2 SNEGSKA (reference sequence). This CDR3 region has 14 residues. The CDR3 region has the DNA TGCAGTGCTAGAGATCAACTACTCAACTACGAGCAGTACTTC. Protein: CSARDQLLNYEQYF.

There are many counts of this clonotype. The chain combines TRBV5-1 with TRBJ2-2; D possibly corresponds to TRBD1 (6 bases). Germline lookup yields CDR1 SGHRS and CDR2 YFSETQ. CDR3 length equals 14 residues. Trimming took off 2 bases at V and 3 bases at J, with 8 bases between the two ends. The CDR3: CASSFDRYTGELFF. The DNA for the CDR3 is TGCGCCAGCAGCTTCGACAGGTACACCGGGGAGCTGTTTTTT.

The rearrangement joins TRBV4-2 to TRBJ2-3, with unresolved D. The CDR3 has 12 residues. V was shortened by 3 bases and J by 8 bases, with 9 bases between the two germline ends. The germline CDR1 and CDR2 sequences are LGHNA and YNFKEQ. CDR3 in amino acids: CASSQLVGTQYF. The CDR3 DNA sequence: TGTGCCAGCAGCCAGCTGGTCGGTACGCAGTATTTT.

This chain uses TRBV7-2 with TRBJ2-5; TRBD1 is a possible D gene (6 bases). The CDR3 contains 15 residues. V was cut by 5 bases and J by 4 bases, with 17 bases left in between. Germline V gene data show CDR1 as SGHTA and CDR2 as FQGNSA. DNA for the CDR3: TGTGCCAGCAGCCCGAAAGTCAGGGACACAGAGACCCAGTACTTC. This gives the protein CASSPKVRDTETQYF.

In its sample, this clonotype was seen many times. CDR3 protein: CASRETGTGDEQYF. Here the CDR3 DNA reads TGTGCCAGCAGAGAAACAGGGACGGGCGACGAGCAGTACTTC. The genes are TRBV28 and TRBJ2-7; D is possibly TRBD1 (6 bases). Trimming pared 6 bases from V and 5 bases from J, leaving 17 bases between. Germline loops: CDR1 MDHEN, CDR2 SYDVKM. CDR3 length equals 14 residues.

At least ten counts were recorded for this clonotype. The V gene is TRBV20-1, the J gene TRBJ2-3; TRBD2 aligns across 9 bases. Germline V CDR1 and CDR2: DFQATT, SNEGSKA (reference sequence). V dropped 3 bases and J dropped 4; count of bases not matched to a gene: 8. CDR3 length: 15 residues. The CDR3 protein is CSASPSGRLPDTQYF. The DNA of the CDR3 is TGCAGTGCTAGTCCAAGCGGGAGGCTCCCAGATACGCAGTATTTT.

This clonotype was detected only once. The chain joins TRBV12-3 or TRBV12-4 to TRBJ1-6; 7 bases are shared with TRBD1. V lost 3 bases and J lost 6; bases outside the gene matches: 5. The CDR3 runs to 15 residues. CDR3 sequence: CASSFEGAGNSPLHF. In nucleotides, the CDR3 is TGTGCCAGCAGTTTCGAGGGGGCTGGTAATTCACCCCTCCACTTT.

There are many counts of this clonotype. The chain joins TRBV7-4 to TRBJ2-5; tentative D call: TRBD2 (5 bases). From germline, CDR1 is SGHVT and CDR2 SQSDAQ. The CDR3 has 15 amino acids. Trimming removed 0 bases from V and 1 base from J, with 9 bases in between. CDR3 residues: CASSLAGVVQETQYF. The CDR3 bases are TGTGCCAGCAGCTTAGCGGGAGTGGTCCAAGAGACCCAGTACTTC.

This clonotype has more than one count but fewer than ten. V gene TRBV5-1 combines with J gene TRBJ2-2; 8 positions match TRBD1. The junction had 10 bases not matched to a gene; V was cut back by 6 bases and J by 6 bases. This CDR3 region has 15 residues. Germline values: CDR1 SGHRS, CDR2 YFSETQ. CDR3 amino acids: CASKKGQGLSGELFF. The CDR3, as DNA: TGCGCCAGCAAAAAAGGACAGGGTTTATCCGGGGAGCTGTTTTTT.

J is TRBJ2-3 and V is TRBV12-3 or TRBV12-4; possible D gene TRBD2, 5 bases. This CDR3 is 13 amino acids long. V was trimmed by 5 bases and J by 7 bases, leaving 13 bases between them. Written as DNA, the CDR3 is TGTGCCAGCAGTACCCCGGCCGGGAATACGCAGTATTTT. It translates to CASSTPAGNTQYF.

The CDR3 DNA is TGCAGCGTTGCCCAGGACGACAATAAAAGAATACAGGGACTGAACACCGGGGAGCTGTTTTTT. This codes for CSVAQDDNKRIQGLNTGELFF. J is TRBJ2-2 and V is TRBV29-1; tentatively, D is TRBD1 or TRBD2 (6 bases each). Trimming removed 4 bases from V and 1 base from J, with 31 bases in between. The CDR3 consists of 21 residues. Germline assignment: CDR1 SQVTM and CDR2 ANQGSEA.

This chain connects TRBV5-5 to TRBJ1-3; the match to TRBD1 covers 7 bases. V trimming: 4 bases; J trimming: 9 bases; junction bases outside the gene matches: 13. CDR1 is SGHKS, CDR2 YYEKEE, per germline (reference sequence). The CDR3 extends over 15 amino acids. The chain's CDR3 is CASSPQDRTWGTIYF. As DNA, the CDR3 is TGTGCCAGCAGCCCCCAGGACAGGACATGGGGCACCATATATTTT.

This clonotype has ten or more counts. V usage is TRBV5-1 and J usage is TRBJ1-1, with D possibly TRBD1 on 5 matching bases. Trimming took 4 bases from V and 3 from J, leaving 16 bases between them. The CDR3 length is 15 residues. Germline V gene sequence: CDR1 SGHRS, CDR2 YFSETQ. The CDR3 loop is CASSLWTLQDTEAFF. The CDR3 DNA sequence: TGCGCCAGCAGCCTCTGGACACTACAGGACACTGAAGCTTTCTTT. Complete variable domain (other parts from reference TRBV5-1 and TRBJ1-1): KAGVTQTPRYLIKTRGQQVTLSCSPISGHRSVSWYQQTPGQGLQFLFEYFSETQRNKGNFPGRFSGRQFSNSRSEMNVSTLELGDSALYLCASSLWTLQDTEAFFGQGTRLTVV.

This clonotype was observed at least ten times. This chain connects TRBV29-1 to TRBJ2-3; D possibly corresponds to TRBD2 (7 bases). V lost 7 bases and J lost 2, with 16 bases in between. Germline lookup yields CDR1 SQVTM and CDR2 ANQGSEA. CDR3 length: 14 amino acids. In DNA form, the CDR3 reads TGCAGCGCCGACCAGCGGGACACCACAGATACGCAGTATTTT. It is translated as CSADQRDTTDTQYF.

This clonotype was seen many times. This sequence joins TRBV20-1 and TRBJ1-5, with D maybe TRBD1 (6 bases). This CDR3 spans 14 amino acids. The ends were cut back, 2 bases at V and 0 bases at J, with 8 bases in the middle. The V gene's germline CDR1 is DFQATT and CDR2 SNEGSKA (reference sequence). DNA for the CDR3: TGCAGTGCTAGAAAGACAGGTAGCAATCAGCCCCAGCATTTT. Translated: CSARKTGSNQPQHF.

This clonotype appeared a few times. The chain employs TRBV5-5 and TRBJ2-5; D might be TRBD2 (6 bases). Germline CDR1 and CDR2: SGHKS and YYEKEE (reference sequence). The CDR3 covers 13 residues. Trimming took off 1 base at V and 5 bases at J, with 9 bases between the two ends. CDR3 residues: CASSLWLAETQYF. The CDR3 DNA sequence: TGTGCCAGCAGCTTGTGGCTAGCGGAGACCCAGTACTTC.

This clonotype was counted ten times or more. This chain joins TRBV20-1 and TRBJ2-1; 12 bases are a match to TRBD2. Germline V gene sequence: CDR1 DFQATT, CDR2 SNEGSKA (reference sequence). Germline trimming cut 6 bases from V and 2 bases from J; bases unmatched to any gene: 14. There are 18 residues in the CDR3. CDR3 in amino acids: CSAPVLAGGPITYNEQFF. CDR3 in DNA: TGCAGTGCCCCCGTACTAGCGGGAGGACCGATCACCTACAATGAGCAGTTCTTC.

This clonotype showed up many times. The rearrangement uses TRBV12-3 or TRBV12-4 and TRBJ1-2; TRBD1 is a possible D gene (5 bases). The germline V and J ends were trimmed by 8 bases and 10 bases, with 14 bases remaining between them. The CDR3 totals 11 residues. The CDR3 nucleotides are TGTGCCAGCTTCTCGGGGCAGATCTACACCTTC. Translation: CASFSGQIYTF.

The table lists this clonotype with a few counts. The rearrangement links TRBV28 to TRBJ2-2; D may be TRBD2 (7 bases). V was pared by 6 bases and J by 0 bases, with 17 bases between. This CDR3 has 17 residues. Germline loops: CDR1 MDHEN, CDR2 SYDVKM. The CDR3: CASRNLRGLPNTGELFF. The CDR3 coding sequence is TGTGCCAGCAGGAACCTCAGGGGACTACCGAACACCGGGGAGCTGTTTTTT.

V gene TRBV7-9 combines with J gene TRBJ2-3; TRBD1 matches 9 bases. The germline gives CDR1 SEHNR, CDR2 FQNEAQ (reference sequence). This CDR3 is built from 17 residues. The trim removed 6 bases at V and 6 bases at J, leaving 16 bases unmatched. The CDR3 nucleotides read TGTGCCAGCAGTCCTACCAGATCCGGGACAGGGCTGGATACGCAGTATTTT. It specifies CASSPTRSGTGLDTQYF.

V usage is TRBV12-3 or TRBV12-4 and J usage is TRBJ2-1; D is perhaps TRBD1 or TRBD2 (5 bases each). The CDR3 totals 17 residues. Trimming shortened V by 8 bases and J by 5 bases, and 25 bases separated the two germline ends. DNA for the CDR3: TGTGCCAGCGCATGGAAATCGGGCGGGCAGGGTGACAATGAGCAGTTCTTC. This codes for CASAWKSGGQGDNEQFF.

This clonotype appeared a few times. This chain joins TRBV11-2 and TRBJ2-1; 8 positions match TRBD2. The V and J ends lost 7 bases and 4 bases, in that order; junction bases with no gene match: 15. CDR1 and CDR2 from the germline V gene are SGHAT and FQNNGV. The CDR3 has 17 amino acids. In nucleotides, the CDR3 is TGTGCCAGCACTAAGCCCTTGGCCGGGAGGGTATACAATGAGCAGTTCTTC. This translates into CASTKPLAGRVYNEQFF.

Of note for this clonotype: A much larger clone differs by one base, so this may be a read error. This sequence joins TRBV25-1 and TRBJ2-1, with TRBD2 identical over 10 bases. Germline lookup yields CDR1 MGHDK and CDR2 SYGVNS. The CDR3 sequence is 14 residues long. The junction had 6 bases not matched to a gene; V was cut back by 5 bases and J by 8 bases. CDR3 amino acids: CASSSLAGMDEQFF. The CDR3 DNA is TGTGCCAGCAGTTCACTAGCGGGAATGGATGAGCAGTTCTTC.

This clonotype occurred many times. The V gene is TRBV25-1, the J gene TRBJ2-7; tentatively, D is TRBD1 (6 bases). Germline-derived CDR1 and CDR2 are MGHDK and SYGVNS. Trimming cost V 3 bases and J 4 bases, with 13 bases left between them. The CDR3 covers 14 residues. CDR3 sequence: CASSDRTVPYEQYF. DNA of the CDR3: TGTGCCAGCAGTGATAGGACAGTCCCTTACGAGCAGTACTTC.

A remark on this clonotype: The germline gene is not matched at one end of the junction; a read error may be the cause. The chain is built from TRBV2 and TRBJ2-7; D gene ambiguous. Germline V gene sequence: CDR1 SNHLY, CDR2 FYNNEI. The CDR3 loop spans 14 amino acids. The CDR3 spells CASRDGIDSYEQYF. The DNA for the CDR3 is TGTGCCAGCCGTGATGGGATAGATTCCTACGAGCAGTACTTC.